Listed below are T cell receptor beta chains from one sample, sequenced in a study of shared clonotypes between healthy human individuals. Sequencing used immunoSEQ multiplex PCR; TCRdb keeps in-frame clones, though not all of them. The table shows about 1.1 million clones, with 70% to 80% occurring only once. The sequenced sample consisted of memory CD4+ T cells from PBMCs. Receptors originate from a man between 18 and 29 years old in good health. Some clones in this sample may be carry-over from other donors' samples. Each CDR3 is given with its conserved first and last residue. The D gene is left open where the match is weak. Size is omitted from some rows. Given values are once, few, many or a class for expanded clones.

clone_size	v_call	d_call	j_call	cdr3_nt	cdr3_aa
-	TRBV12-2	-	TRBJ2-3	TGTGCAAGTCGCTTAGAGGCGGTCAGCACAGATACGCAGTATTTT	CASRLEAVSTDTQYF
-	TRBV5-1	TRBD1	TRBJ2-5	TGCGCCAGCAGCGGGGGGACAGGGGGCTACGAGACCCAGTACTTC	CASSGGTGGYETQYF
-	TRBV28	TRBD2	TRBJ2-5	TGTGCCAGCAGTTCCCCGGGACTACAAGAGACCCAGTACTTC	CASSSPGLQETQYF
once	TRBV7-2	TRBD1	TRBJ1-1	TGTGCCAGCAAGATTAACAGGGGCGGTACTGAAGCTTTCTTT	CASKINRGGTEAFF
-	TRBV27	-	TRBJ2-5	TGTGCCAGCAGTCGTCACAGCCAAGAGACCCAGTACTTC	CASSRHSQETQYF
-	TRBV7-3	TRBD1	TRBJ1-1	TGTGCCAGCAGCTTAACCACGACAGGGCGGGCTTTCTTT	CASSLTTTGRAFF
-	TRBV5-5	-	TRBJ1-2	TGTGCCAGCAGCTTGTCGCCGCGATTACAGTGGGGCTACACCTTC	CASSLSPRLQWGYTF
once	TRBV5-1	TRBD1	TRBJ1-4	TGCGCCAGCAGCTTAAACGGACAGGGGAGATATAATGAAAAACTGTTTTTT	CASSLNGQGRYNEKLFF
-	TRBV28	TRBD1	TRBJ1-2	TGTGCCAACAGTTGGGAGGGGGCGCATGGCTACACCTTC	CANSWEGAHGYTF
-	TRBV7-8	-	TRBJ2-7	TGTGCCAGCAGGGCGGTGTGGGGGGAGGACACCTACGAGCAGTACTTC	CASRAVWGEDTYEQYF
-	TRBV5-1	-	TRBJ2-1	TGCGCCAGCAGCTCCGGACAATCCTACAATGAGCAGTTCTTC	CASSSGQSYNEQFF
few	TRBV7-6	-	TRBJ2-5	TGTGCCAGCAGCCCGCAAGAGACCCAGTACTTC	CASSPQETQYF
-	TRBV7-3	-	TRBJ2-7	TGTGCCAGCAGCTCTGACCCGGCGGGGGAGCAGTACTTC	CASSSDPAGEQYF
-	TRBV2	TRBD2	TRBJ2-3	TGTGCCAGCAGTGGCGGGAGCAGGGGCACAGATACGCAGTATTTT	CASSGGSRGTDTQYF
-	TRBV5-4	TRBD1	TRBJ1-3	TGTGCCAGCAGCTCCCCAGCCGACAGGGACGGAAACACCATATATTTT	CASSSPADRDGNTIYF
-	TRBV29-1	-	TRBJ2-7	TGCAGCGTGCGGCGGACCCCCTACGAGCAGTACTTC	CSVRRTPYEQYF
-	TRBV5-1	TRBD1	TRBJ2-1	TGCGCCAGCAGCGAGGGACAGGCCTCCTACAATGAGCAGTTCTTC	CASSEGQASYNEQFF
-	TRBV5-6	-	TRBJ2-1	TGTGCCAGCAGCTTGGCCGGGCAGGGCAGTGAGCAGTTCTTC	CASSLAGQGSEQFF
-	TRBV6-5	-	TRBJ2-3	TGTGCCAGCAGTCCTAATAGAGGCGATACGCAGTATTTT	CASSPNRGDTQYF
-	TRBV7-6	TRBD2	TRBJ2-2	TGTGCCAGCAGCTCCGGCGGGAGACGAGTCGGGGAGCTGTTTTTT	CASSSGGRRVGELFF
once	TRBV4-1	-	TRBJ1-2	TGCGCCAGCAGCCAAGATACTTCGGCAGGCGCGAACTATGGCTACACCTTC	CASSQDTSAGANYGYTF
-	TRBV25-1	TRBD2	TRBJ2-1	TGTGCCAGCAGCGAACTAGCGGAATACAATGAGCAGTTCTTC	CASSELAEYNEQFF
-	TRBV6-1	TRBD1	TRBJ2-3	TGTGCCAGCAGCGAAGAGTATACTAGGGGGCGCGGTCCAGATACGCAGTATTTT	CASSEEYTRGRGPDTQYF
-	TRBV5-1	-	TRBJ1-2	TGCGCCAGCAGCTTGTCCGGAGACACGGGGTATGGCTACACCTTC	CASSLSGDTGYGYTF
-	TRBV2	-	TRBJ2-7	TGTGCCAGCAGTGGCCAGGGTTTCGAGCAGTACTTC	CASSGQGFEQYF
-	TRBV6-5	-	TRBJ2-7	TGTGCCTTAACGACGGAGAATACCTACGAGCAGTACTTC	CALTTENTYEQYF
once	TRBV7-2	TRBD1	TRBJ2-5	TGTGCCAGCAGCTTAAAATTGGACAGGGGGTATGGGACCCAGTACTTC	CASSLKLDRGYGTQYF
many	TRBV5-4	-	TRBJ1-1	TGTGCCAGCAGCCTAGTGGGGGGCGTAGGCACTGAAGCTTTCTTT	CASSLVGGVGTEAFF
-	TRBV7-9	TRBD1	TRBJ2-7	TGTGCCAGCAGAAAAAGGGACAGGCCCTACGAGCAGTACTTC	CASRKRDRPYEQYF
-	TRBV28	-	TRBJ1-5	TGTGCCAGCAGTTTATCCCCTCGACAGCCCCAGCATTTT	CASSLSPRQPQHF
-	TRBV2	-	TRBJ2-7	TGTGCCAGCAGGATGACAGTCGAGCAGTACTTC	CASRMTVEQYF
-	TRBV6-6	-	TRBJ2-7	TGTGCCAGCAGCCCCGACTCGGTCGTGGGGCAGTACTTC	CASSPDSVVGQYF
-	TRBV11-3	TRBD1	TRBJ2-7	TGTGCCAGCAGCCTGCGGACAGGGGCCGAGCAGTACTTC	CASSLRTGAEQYF
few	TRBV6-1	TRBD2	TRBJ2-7	TGTGCCAGCACACTAGCGGGACCGCGCTCCTACGAGCAGTACTTC	CASTLAGPRSYEQYF
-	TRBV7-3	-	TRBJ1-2	TGTGCCAGCAGCTTAGGCCCGGGAAACTATGGCTACACCTTC	CASSLGPGNYGYTF
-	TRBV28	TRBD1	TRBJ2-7	TGTGCCAGCAGCCTCGGACAGGCGGTATCTTCCTACGAGCAGTACTTC	CASSLGQAVSSYEQYF
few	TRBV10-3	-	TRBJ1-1	TGTGCCACACGACAGGACATGAACACTGAAGCTTTCTTT	CATRQDMNTEAFF
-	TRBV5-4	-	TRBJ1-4	TGTGCCAGCAGCTTTGGGGGGGCTGAAAAACTGTTTTTT	CASSFGGAEKLFF
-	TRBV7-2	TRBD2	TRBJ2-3	TGTGCCAGCAGCTTATCGTCCCTAGCGGGGACCACAGATACGCAGTATTTT	CASSLSSLAGTTDTQYF
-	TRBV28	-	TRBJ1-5	TGTGCCATTACCAAAAAGGGCGTAGGGGAGAATCAGCCCCAGCATTTT	CAITKKGVGENQPQHF
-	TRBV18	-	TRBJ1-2	TGTGCCAGCTCACCATTGGAGGGAGATGGCTACACCTTC	CASSPLEGDGYTF
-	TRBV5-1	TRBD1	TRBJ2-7	TGCGCCAGCAGCTTAGCTGGGACAGGGAACGAGCAGTACTTC	CASSLAGTGNEQYF
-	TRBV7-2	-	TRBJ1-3	TGTGCCAGCAGCTTCTCCATTGACAGAGGAAACACCATATATTTT	CASSFSIDRGNTIYF
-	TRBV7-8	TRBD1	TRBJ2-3	TGTGCCAGCAGCTTAGCACCAAGACAGGGAAGCACAGATACGCAGTATTTT	CASSLAPRQGSTDTQYF
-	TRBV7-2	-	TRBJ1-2	TGTGCCAGCAGCTTAGTAAGTCCGATGGGTGGTGGCTACACCTTC	CASSLVSPMGGGYTF
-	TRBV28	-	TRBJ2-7	TGTGCCAGCAGTTTAGGGGGTTGGAGGGGCGGCGAGCAGTACTTC	CASSLGGWRGGEQYF
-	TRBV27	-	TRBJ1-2	TGTGCCAGCAGTTTATACCGGGGGGGCCACTATGGCTACACCTTC	CASSLYRGGHYGYTF
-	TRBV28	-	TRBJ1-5	TGTGCCAGCAGTTTATTTAGAGGGCAGCCCCAGCATTTT	CASSLFRGQPQHF
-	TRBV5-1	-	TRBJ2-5	TGCGCCAGCAGCTTCTCCACTGGAGGTATAGAGACCCAGTACTTC	CASSFSTGGIETQYF
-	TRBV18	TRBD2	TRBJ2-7	TGTGCCAGCTCACCTCCTAGGACTAGCGGGAGCCCCTACGAGCAGTACTTC	CASSPPRTSGSPYEQYF
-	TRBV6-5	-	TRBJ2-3	TGTGCCAGCAGTTACTATTGGGCAGATACGCAGTATTTT	CASSYYWADTQYF
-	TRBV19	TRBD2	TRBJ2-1	TGTGCCAGTAGTATCGGGGTGGCGGGAGTTCATCTCTTC	CASSIGVAGVHLF
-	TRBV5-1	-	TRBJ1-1	TGCGCCAGCAGCTTCGGAGGGGCCGGGAACACTGAAGCTTTCTTT	CASSFGGAGNTEAFF